Listed below are T cell receptor beta chains from one sample, sequenced in a study of CD8 T cells in ankylosing spondylitis. One entry per CDR3 protein, called by TCRdb with MiXCR from the 5' RACE reads. The repertoire holds fewer than 450,000 distinct CDR3 sequences, with 17% as singletons. Sequenced input: blood, either unsorted or a sorted T cell fraction (not recorded which). These receptors were obtained from a male donor with ankylosing spondylitis. Both conserved end residues are part of each CDR3. The D gene is left open where the match is weak. The size of a clone is reported for some rows only, either as once, few or many, or as a class for expanded clones.

size	D	J	V	DNA	CDR3
NA	TRBD1	TRBJ2-7	TRBV5-1	TGCGCCAGCAGCTCCTACGGGACAGGCCCCTACGAGCAGTACTTC	CASSSYGTGPYEQYF
few	NA	TRBJ2-1	TRBV4-1	TGCGCCAGCAGCCAAGCGCCTAGCGAGAACAATGAGCAGTTCTTC	CASSQAPSENNEQFF
many	NA	TRBJ2-4	TRBV12-3/TRBV12-4	TGTGCCAGCAGTTTACGGGGGCTTGGCAAAAACATTCAGTACTTC	CASSLRGLGKNIQYF
few	NA	TRBJ1-3	TRBV9	TGTGCCAGCAGCGCGGGACGGCCAGCCTCTGGAAACACCATATATTTT	CASSAGRPASGNTIYF
NA	NA	TRBJ1-3	TRBV7-6	TGTGCCAGCAGCCCTTCGACAGGTTCTGGAAACACCATATATTTT	CASSPSTGSGNTIYF
few	NA	TRBJ2-5	TRBV29-1	TGCAGCGTTGAATTCAGCGTGGGGGCAGAGACCCAGTACTTC	CSVEFSVGAETQYF
NA	NA	TRBJ1-2	TRBV9	TGTGCCAGCAGCGTAGGGGGACATCTGCCTTCTAACTATGGCTACACCTTC	CASSVGGHLPSNYGYTF
NA	NA	TRBJ1-2	TRBV20-1	TGCAGTGCTAGCCCCGCGGGGGGCGGCAGCTATGGCTACACCTTC	CSASPAGGGSYGYTF
medium-sized	NA	TRBJ1-1	TRBV12-3/TRBV12-4	TGTGCCAGCAGTTTATTGGGATTCATCGCTTTCTTT	CASSLLGFIAFF
many	TRBD1	TRBJ1-3	TRBV20-1	TGCAGTGCTAGAGCATCGACAGGGGGCGAGGGAAACACCATATATTTT	CSARASTGGEGNTIYF
NA	TRBD1	TRBJ2-1	TRBV4-1	TGCGCCAGCAGCGCACCGGGACAGGACCGTTACAATGAGCAGTTCTTC	CASSAPGQDRYNEQFF
NA	NA	TRBJ1-1	TRBV12-3/TRBV12-4	TGTGCCAGCAGTTTATCCGGCAGGGACAAGGAAGCTTTCTTT	CASSLSGRDKEAFF
few	TRBD2	TRBJ2-3	TRBV3-1	TGTGCCAGCAGCATTCCTAGCGGGGGGGTTACAGATACGCAGTATTTT	CASSIPSGGVTDTQYF
NA	TRBD1	TRBJ2-7	TRBV4-2	TGTGCCAGCAGCCAACCTAGGGGGTACAGGGGTGCCCACGAGCAGTACTTC	CASSQPRGYRGAHEQYF
NA	NA	TRBJ1-2	TRBV5-1	TGCGCCAGCAGCCCCCCCGAAGGGCACTATGGCTACACCTTC	CASSPPEGHYGYTF
NA	NA	TRBJ2-1	TRBV5-1	TGCGCCAGCCGAACCGGGAATTACAATGAGCAGTTCTTC	CASRTGNYNEQFF
NA	TRBD1	TRBJ2-7	TRBV30	TGTGCCTGGAGTTTGGGACAGGGGACTTACGAGCAGTACTTC	CAWSLGQGTYEQYF
few	TRBD1	TRBJ1-5	TRBV6-1	TGTGCCAGCAGTGAAACGCCCGGGACAGTACAGCCCCAGCATTTT	CASSETPGTVQPQHF
few	TRBD1	TRBJ2-4	TRBV10-3	TGTGCCATCAGTGAAGGGGGGACAGGGATGAACATTCAGTACTTC	CAISEGGTGMNIQYF
few	NA	TRBJ2-5	TRBV7-9	TGTGCCAGCAGCTTAGAGGATTTTAGGGGACAAGAGACCCAGTACTTC	CASSLEDFRGQETQYF
once	NA	TRBJ1-1	TRBV5-5	TGTGCCAGCAGCTTTGAAGGAGGGGTGAACACTGAAGCTTTCTTT	CASSFEGGVNTEAFF
NA	TRBD1	TRBJ2-5	TRBV27	TGTGCCAGCAGTGCAGGGGGCGAGACCCAGTACTTC	CASSAGGETQYF
few	NA	TRBJ2-4	TRBV3-1	TGTGCCAGCAGCCAAGTAGGAGACAGGAAGAAAAACATTCAGTACTTC	CASSQVGDRKKNIQYF
NA	NA	TRBJ2-7	TRBV20-1	TGCAGTGCTAAAGGCTACTCCGACGAGCAGTACTTC	CSAKGYSDEQYF
NA	NA	TRBJ2-5	TRBV11-2	TGTGCCAGCAGCCCAACTCGCGTAGAGACCCAGTACTTC	CASSPTRVETQYF
NA	NA	TRBJ2-5	TRBV5-4	TGTGCCAGCAGCTTGGACAGTTTGGGGGAGACCCAGTACTTC	CASSLDSLGETQYF
many	NA	TRBJ2-1	TRBV7-2	TGTGCCAGCAGCTTCGTTTCCTACAATGAGCAGTTCTTC	CASSFVSYNEQFF
many	NA	TRBJ2-5	TRBV6-1	TGTGCCAGCAGTTCCCTCTGGGAGACCCAGTACTTC	CASSSLWETQYF
once	TRBD1	TRBJ2-1	TRBV19	TGTGCCAGTAGTATCGGCCCGAGGGGGCAGACCAATGAGCAGTTCTTC	CASSIGPRGQTNEQFF
few	NA	TRBJ1-1	TRBV6-1	TGTGCCAGCAGGTCGTCTCAGGGTCGACTAAACACTGAAGCTTTCTTT	CASRSSQGRLNTEAFF
NA	NA	TRBJ2-1	TRBV20-1	TGCAGTGCTAGACCCCTCCTCAATGAGCAGTTCTTC	CSARPLLNEQFF
NA	NA	TRBJ2-7	TRBV6-5	TGTGCCAGCAGTTACTCTCGGGCCGAGGCCACCTACGAGCAGTACTTC	CASSYSRAEATYEQYF
NA	TRBD2	TRBJ2-3	TRBV6-1	TGTGCCAGCAGTGTGACTAGCGGCACAGATACGCAGTATTTT	CASSVTSGTDTQYF
NA	NA	TRBJ1-4	TRBV19	TGTGCCAGTAGTACTAAAGGTGAAAAACTGTTTTTT	CASSTKGEKLFF
NA	TRBD2	TRBJ2-5	TRBV5-1	TGCGCCAGCAGCCCGACTAGCGGGAATGGGGAGACCCAGTACTTC	CASSPTSGNGETQYF
NA	NA	TRBJ1-1	TRBV20-1	TGCAGTGCTAGAGCCCCAGGGCGGAACACCATGAACACTGAAGCTTTCTTT	CSARAPGRNTMNTEAFF
NA	NA	TRBJ2-1	TRBV5-1	TGCGCCAGCAGCTTGTCAGGTGTTGAGCAGTTCTTC	CASSLSGVEQFF
few	NA	TRBJ2-3	TRBV18	TGTGCCAGCTCACCACCGGGACTGAGCACAGATACGCAGTATTTT	CASSPPGLSTDTQYF
many	NA	TRBJ1-5	TRBV12-3/TRBV12-4	TGTGCCAGCAGTTTAGGGACCCTAGGTGGGAGCAATCAGCCCCAGCATTTT	CASSLGTLGGSNQPQHF
few	NA	TRBJ1-1	TRBV4-1	TGCGCCAGCAGCCAATATAACACTGAAGCTTTCTTT	CASSQYNTEAFF
NA	NA	TRBJ2-5	TRBV15	TGTGCCACCTCAAAAGGGGGGTGGGAGACCCAGTACTTC	CATSKGGWETQYF
many	NA	TRBJ1-1	TRBV11-3	TGTGCCAGCACGGGACGCGGGACTGAAGCTTTCTTT	CASTGRGTEAFF